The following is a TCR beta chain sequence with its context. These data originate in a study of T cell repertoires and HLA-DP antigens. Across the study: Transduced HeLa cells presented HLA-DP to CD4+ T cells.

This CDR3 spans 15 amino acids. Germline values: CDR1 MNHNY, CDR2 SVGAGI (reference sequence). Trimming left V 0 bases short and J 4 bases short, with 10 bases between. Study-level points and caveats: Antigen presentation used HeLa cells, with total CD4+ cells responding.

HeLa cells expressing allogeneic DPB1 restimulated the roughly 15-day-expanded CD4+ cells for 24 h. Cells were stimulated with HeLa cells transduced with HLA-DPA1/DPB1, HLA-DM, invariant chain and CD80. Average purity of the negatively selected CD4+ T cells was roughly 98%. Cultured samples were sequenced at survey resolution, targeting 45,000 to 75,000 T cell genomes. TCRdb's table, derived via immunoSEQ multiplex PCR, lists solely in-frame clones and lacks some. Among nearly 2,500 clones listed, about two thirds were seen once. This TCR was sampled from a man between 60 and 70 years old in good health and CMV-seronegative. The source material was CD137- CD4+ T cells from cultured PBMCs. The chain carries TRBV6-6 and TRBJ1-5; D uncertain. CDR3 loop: CASSYSIQSNQPQHF. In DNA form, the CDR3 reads TGTGCCAGCAGTTACTCAATCCAGTCGAATCAGCCCCAGCATTTT.